The source of this T cell receptor (beta chain) is a study of blood T cell repertoires in COVID-19. Study at large: Researchers got acute and convalescent COVID-19 samples from the United States, Italy and Spain.

The protocol was immunoSEQ multiplex PCR, while the TCRdb copy is restricted to in-frame clones and leaves out a portion. The sample holds about 97,000 clones, approximately 87% seen once. Per the germline V gene, CDR1 is SGHRS and CDR2 is YFSETQ. The CDR3 covers 16 residues. V shed 4 bases and J 3 bases; nucleotides not matched to a gene: 5. The sample comprised peripheral blood. This rearrangement joins TRBV5-1 to TRBJ2-1; 12 bases fit TRBD2. The TCR comes from a human donor in a cohort sampled during active COVID-19. The CDR3 spells CASSPSGGAGYNEQFF. The CDR3 nucleotides are TGCGCCAGCAGCCCTAGCGGGGGGGCCGGCTACAATGAGCAGTTCTTC.